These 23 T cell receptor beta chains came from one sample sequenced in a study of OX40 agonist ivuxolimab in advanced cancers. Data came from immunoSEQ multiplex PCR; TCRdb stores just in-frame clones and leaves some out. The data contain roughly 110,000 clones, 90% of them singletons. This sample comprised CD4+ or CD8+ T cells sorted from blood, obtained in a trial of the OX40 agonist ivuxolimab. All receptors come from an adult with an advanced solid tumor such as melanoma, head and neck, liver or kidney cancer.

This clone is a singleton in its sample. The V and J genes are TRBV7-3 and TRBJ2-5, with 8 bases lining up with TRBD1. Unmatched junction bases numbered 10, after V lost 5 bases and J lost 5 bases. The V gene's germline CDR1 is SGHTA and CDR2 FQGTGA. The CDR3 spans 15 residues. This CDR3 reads CASSQTGDPSETQYF. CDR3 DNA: TGTGCCAGCAGCCAGACAGGGGACCCCAGTGAGACCCAGTACTTC.

CDR3 coding DNA: TGTGCCTGGCTCGCCCAGGAGGCCTATAATTCACCCCTCCACTTT. This codes for CAWLAQEAYNSPLHF. This chain uses TRBV30 with TRBJ1-6; D gene ambiguous. The CDR3 has 15 residues. V dropped 5 bases and J dropped 2 bases, with 13 bases sitting between them. Germline values: CDR1 GTSNPN, CDR2 SVGIG (reference sequence).

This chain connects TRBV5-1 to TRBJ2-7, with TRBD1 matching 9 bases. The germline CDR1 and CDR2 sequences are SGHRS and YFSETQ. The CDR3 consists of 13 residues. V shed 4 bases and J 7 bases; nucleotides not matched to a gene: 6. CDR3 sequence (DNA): TGCGCCAGCAGCCTGGGACAGGGTGCGGAGCAGTACTTC. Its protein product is CASSLGQGAEQYF.

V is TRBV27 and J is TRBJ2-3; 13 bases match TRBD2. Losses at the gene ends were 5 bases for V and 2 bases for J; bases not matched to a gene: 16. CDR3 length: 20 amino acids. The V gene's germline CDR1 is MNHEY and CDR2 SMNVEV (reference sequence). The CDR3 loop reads CASSTLGLAGFWGHTDTQYF. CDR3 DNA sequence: TGTGCCAGCAGTACGTTGGGACTAGCGGGATTCTGGGGACACACAGATACGCAGTATTTT.

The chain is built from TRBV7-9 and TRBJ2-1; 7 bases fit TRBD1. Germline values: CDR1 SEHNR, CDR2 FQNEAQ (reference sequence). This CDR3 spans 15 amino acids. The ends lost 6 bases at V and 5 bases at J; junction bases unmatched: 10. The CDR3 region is CASSIRSTGDNEQFF. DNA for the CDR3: TGTGCCAGCAGTATACGTAGCACAGGGGACAATGAGCAGTTCTTC.

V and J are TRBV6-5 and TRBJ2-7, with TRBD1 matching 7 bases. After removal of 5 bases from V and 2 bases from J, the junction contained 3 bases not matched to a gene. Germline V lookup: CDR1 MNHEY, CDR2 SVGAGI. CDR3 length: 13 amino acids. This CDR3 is CASSRQGTYEQYF. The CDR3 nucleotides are TGTGCCAGCAGTCGACAGGGCACCTACGAGCAGTACTTC.

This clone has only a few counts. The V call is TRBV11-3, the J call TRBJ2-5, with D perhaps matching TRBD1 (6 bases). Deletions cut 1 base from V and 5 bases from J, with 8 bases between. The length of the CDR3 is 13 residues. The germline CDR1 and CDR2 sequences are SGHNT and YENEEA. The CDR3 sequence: CASSLGQGETQYF. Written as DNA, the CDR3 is TGTGCCAGCAGCTTAGGTCAGGGGGAGACCCAGTACTTC.

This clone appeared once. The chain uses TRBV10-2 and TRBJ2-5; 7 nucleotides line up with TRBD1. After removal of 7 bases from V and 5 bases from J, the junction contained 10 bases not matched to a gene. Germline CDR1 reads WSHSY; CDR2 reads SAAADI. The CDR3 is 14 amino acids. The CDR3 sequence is CASKSTGQRETQYF. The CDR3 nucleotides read TGCGCCAGCAAATCGACAGGGCAAAGGGAGACCCAGTACTTC.

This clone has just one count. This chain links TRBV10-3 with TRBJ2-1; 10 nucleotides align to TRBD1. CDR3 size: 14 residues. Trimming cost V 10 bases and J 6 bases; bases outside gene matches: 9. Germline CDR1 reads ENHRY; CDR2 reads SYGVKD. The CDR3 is CATHRDRGFNEQFF. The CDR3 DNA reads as TGTGCCACCCACCGGGACAGGGGATTCAATGAGCAGTTCTTC.

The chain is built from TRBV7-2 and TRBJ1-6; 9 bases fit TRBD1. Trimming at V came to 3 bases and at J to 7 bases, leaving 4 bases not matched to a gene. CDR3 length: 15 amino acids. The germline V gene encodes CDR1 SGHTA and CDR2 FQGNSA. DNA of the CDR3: TGTGCCAGCAGCTTCGGACAGGGGAGCAATTCACCCCTCCACTTT. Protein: CASSFGQGSNSPLHF.

The CDR3 sequence: CASSYGDRGNNEQFF. In nucleotides, the CDR3 is TGTGCCAGCAGTTACGGGGACAGGGGGAATAATGAGCAGTTCTTC. The chain has TRBV6-5 and TRBJ2-1, with 11 bases that match TRBD1. CDR3 length: 15 residues. The germline CDR1 and CDR2 sequences are MNHEY and SVGAGI. The trim removed 2 bases at V and 7 bases at J, leaving 4 bases unmatched.

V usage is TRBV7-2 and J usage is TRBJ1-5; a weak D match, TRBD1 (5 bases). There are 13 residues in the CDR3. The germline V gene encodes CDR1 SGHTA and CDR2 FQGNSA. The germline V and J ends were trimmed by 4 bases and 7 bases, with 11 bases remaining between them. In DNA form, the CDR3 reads TGTGCCAGCAGCTACCTCCAGGGCCAGCCCCAGCATTTT. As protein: CASSYLQGQPQHF.

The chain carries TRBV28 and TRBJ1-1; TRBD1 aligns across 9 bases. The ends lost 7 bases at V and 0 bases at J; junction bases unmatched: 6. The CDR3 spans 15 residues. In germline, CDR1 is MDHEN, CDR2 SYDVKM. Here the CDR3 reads CASTGQGDLNTEAFF. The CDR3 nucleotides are TGTGCCAGCACGGGACAGGGTGACCTGAACACTGAAGCTTTCTTT. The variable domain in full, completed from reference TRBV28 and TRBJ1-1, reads DVKVTQSSRYLVKRTGEKVFLECVQDMDHENMFWYRQDPGLGLRLIYFSYDVKMKEKGDIPEGYSVSREKKERFSLILESASTNQTSMYLCASTGQGDLNTEAFFGQGTRLTVV.

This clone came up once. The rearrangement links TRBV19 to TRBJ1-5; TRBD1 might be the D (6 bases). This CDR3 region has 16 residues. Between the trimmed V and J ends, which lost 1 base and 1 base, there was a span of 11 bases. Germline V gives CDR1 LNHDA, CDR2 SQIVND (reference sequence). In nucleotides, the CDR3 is TGTGCCAGTAGTATAGTCACAGGGAACAGCAATCAGCCCCAGCATTTT. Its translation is CASSIVTGNSNQPQHF. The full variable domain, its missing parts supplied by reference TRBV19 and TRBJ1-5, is DGGITQSPKYLFRKEGQNVTLSCEQNLNHDAMYWYRQDPGQGLRLIYYSQIVNDFQKGDIAEGYSVSREKKESFPLTVTSAQKNPTAFYLCASSIVTGNSNQPQHFGDGTRLSIL.

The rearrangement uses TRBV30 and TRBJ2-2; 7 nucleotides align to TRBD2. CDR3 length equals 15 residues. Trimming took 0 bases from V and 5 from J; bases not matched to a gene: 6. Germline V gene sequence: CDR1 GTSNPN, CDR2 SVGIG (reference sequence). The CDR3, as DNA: TGTGCCTGGAGTGTACTAGCGAGGGGAACCGGGGAGCTGTTTTTT. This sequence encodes CAWSVLARGTGELFF.

CDR3 region: CASSGWNEQFF. CDR3 DNA: TGTGCCAGCAGCGGGTGGAATGAGCAGTTCTTC. The chain is built from TRBV19 and TRBJ2-1, with a weak D call TRBD2 (6 bases). The ends were cut back, 9 bases at V and 7 bases at J, with 10 bases in the middle. The germline gives CDR1 LNHDA, CDR2 SQIVND (reference sequence). CDR3 length: 11 residues.

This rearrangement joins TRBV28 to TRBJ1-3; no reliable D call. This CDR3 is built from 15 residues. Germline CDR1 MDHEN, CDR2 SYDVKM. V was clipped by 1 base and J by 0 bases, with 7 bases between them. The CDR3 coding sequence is TGTGCCAGCAGTTTATCCGTACTCTCTGGAAACACCATATATTTT. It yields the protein CASSLSVLSGNTIYF. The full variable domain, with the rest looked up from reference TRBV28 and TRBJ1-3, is DVKVTQSSRYLVKRTGEKVFLECVQDMDHENMFWYRQDPGLGLRLIYFSYDVKMKEKGDIPEGYSVSREKKERFSLILESASTNQTSMYLCASSLSVLSGNTIYFGEGSWLTVV.

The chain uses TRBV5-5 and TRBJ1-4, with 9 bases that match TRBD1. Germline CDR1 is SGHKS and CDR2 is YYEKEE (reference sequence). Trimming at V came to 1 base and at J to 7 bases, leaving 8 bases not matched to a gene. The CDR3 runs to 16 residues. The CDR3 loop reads CASSLSIQGAIEKLFF. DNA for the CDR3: TGTGCCAGCAGCTTGTCAATACAGGGGGCTATTGAAAAACTGTTTTTT.

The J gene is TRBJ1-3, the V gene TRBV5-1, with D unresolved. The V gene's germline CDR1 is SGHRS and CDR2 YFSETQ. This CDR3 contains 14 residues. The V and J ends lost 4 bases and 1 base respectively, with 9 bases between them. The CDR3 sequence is CASSPDNSGNTIYF. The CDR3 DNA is TGCGCCAGCAGCCCAGACAATTCTGGAAACACCATATATTTT.

The CDR3 protein is CASSPGRFWGAGTEAFF. The CDR3 DNA reads as TGCGCCAGCAGCCCCGGACGGTTCTGGGGGGCTGGCACTGAAGCTTTCTTT. The V and J genes are TRBV4-3 and TRBJ1-1, with D maybe TRBD1 (6 bases). Deletions cut 4 bases from V and 4 bases from J, with 22 bases between. The CDR3 sequence is 17 residues long. Germline loops: CDR1 LGHNA, CDR2 YSLEER.

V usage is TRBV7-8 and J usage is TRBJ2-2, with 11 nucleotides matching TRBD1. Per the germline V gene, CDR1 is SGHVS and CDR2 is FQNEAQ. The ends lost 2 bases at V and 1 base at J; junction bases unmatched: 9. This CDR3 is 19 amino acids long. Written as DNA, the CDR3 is TGTGCCAGCAGCTTATTTGGACAGGGGGCGGTGAGGAACACCGGGGAGCTGTTTTTT. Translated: CASSLFGQGAVRNTGELFF.

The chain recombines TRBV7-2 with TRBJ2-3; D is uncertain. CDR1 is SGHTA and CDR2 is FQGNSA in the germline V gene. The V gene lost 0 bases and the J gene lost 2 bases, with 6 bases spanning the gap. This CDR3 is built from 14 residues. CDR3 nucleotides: TGTGCCAGCAGCTTAGCGGGGTACACAGATACGCAGTATTTT. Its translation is CASSLAGYTDTQYF. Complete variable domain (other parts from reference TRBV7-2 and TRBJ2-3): GAGVSQSPSNKVTEKGKDVELRCDPISGHTALYWYRQSLGQGLEFLIYFQGNSAPDKSGLPSDRFSAERTGGSVSTLTIQRTQQEDSAVYLCASSLAGYTDTQYFGPGTRLTVL.

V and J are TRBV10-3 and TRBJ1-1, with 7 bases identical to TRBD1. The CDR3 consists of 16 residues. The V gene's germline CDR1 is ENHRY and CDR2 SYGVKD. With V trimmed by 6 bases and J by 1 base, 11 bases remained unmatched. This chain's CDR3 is CAIRASGPGGNTEAFF. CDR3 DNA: TGTGCCATCAGGGCCAGCGGCCCAGGGGGGAACACTGAAGCTTTCTTT.